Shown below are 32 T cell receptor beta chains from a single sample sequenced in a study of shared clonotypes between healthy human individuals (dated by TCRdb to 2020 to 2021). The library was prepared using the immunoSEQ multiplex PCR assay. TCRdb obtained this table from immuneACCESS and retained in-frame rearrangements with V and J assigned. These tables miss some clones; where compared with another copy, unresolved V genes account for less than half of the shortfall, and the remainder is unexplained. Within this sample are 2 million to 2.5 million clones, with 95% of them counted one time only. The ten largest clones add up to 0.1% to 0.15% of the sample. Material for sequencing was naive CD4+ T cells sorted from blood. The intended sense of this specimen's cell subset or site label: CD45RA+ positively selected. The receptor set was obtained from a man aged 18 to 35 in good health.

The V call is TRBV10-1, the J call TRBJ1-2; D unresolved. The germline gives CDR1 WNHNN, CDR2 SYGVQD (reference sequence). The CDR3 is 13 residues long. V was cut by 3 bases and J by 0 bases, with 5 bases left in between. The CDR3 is CASSERANYGYTF. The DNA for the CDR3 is TGCGCCAGCAGTGAACGGGCTAACTATGGCTACACCTTC.

The CDR3 here is CASSLRSGGRQETQYF. In DNA form, the CDR3 reads TGTGCCAGCAGTTTAAGGTCCGGAGGCAGACAAGAGACCCAGTACTTC. This sequence joins TRBV27 and TRBJ2-5; D might be TRBD2 (5 bases). The CDR3 length is 16 residues. Germline V gene data show CDR1 as MNHEY and CDR2 as SMNVEV (reference sequence). The V end lost 2 bases, the J end lost 2 bases, and 15 bases lay between the germline ends.

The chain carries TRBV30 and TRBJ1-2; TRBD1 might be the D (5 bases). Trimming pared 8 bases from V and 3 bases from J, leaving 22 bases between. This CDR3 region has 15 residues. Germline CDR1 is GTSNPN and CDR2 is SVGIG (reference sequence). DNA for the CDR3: TGTGCCGGGACCTCCAGAGGGATCGTCGACTATGGCTACACCTTC. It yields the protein CAGTSRGIVDYGYTF. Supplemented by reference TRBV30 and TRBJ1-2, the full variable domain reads SQTIHQWPATLVQPVGSPLSLECTVEGTSNPNLYWYRQAAGRGLQLLFYSVGIGQISSEVPQNLSASRPQDRQFILSSKKLLLSDSGFYLCAGTSRGIVDYGYTFGSGTRLTVV.

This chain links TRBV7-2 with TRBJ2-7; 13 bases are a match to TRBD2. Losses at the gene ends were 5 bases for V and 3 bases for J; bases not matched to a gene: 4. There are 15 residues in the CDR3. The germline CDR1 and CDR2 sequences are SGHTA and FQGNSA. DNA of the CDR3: TGTGCCAGCAGCCCGGGACTAGCGGGATTCTACGAGCAGTACTTC. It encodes CASSPGLAGFYEQYF.

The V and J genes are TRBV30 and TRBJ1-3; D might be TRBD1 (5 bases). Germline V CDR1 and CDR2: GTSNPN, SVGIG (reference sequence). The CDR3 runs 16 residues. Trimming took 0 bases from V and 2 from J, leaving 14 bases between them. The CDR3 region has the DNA TGTGCCTGGAGTGTACTGGCAGGGCGGACTGGAAACACCATATATTTT. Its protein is CAWSVLAGRTGNTIYF.

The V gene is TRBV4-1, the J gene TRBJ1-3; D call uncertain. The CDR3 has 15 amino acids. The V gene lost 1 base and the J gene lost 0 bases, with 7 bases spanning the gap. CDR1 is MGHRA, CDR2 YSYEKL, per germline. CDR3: CASSQGMYSGNTIYF. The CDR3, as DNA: TGCGCCAGCAGCCAAGGTATGTACTCTGGAAACACCATATATTTT.

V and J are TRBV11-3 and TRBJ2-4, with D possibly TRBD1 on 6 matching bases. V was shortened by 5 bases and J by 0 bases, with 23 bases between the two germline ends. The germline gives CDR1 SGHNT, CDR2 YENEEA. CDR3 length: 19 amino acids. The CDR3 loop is CASSLGQIISSLAKNIQYF. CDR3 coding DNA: TGTGCCAGCAGCCTCGGACAGATAATCTCTTCTCTAGCCAAAAACATTCAGTACTTC. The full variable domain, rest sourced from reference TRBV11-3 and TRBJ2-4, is EAGVVQSPRYKIIEKKQPVAFWCNPISGHNTLYWYLQNLGQGPELLIRYENEEAVDDSQLPKDRFSAERLKGVDSTLKIQPAELGDSAVYLCASSLGQIISSLAKNIQYFGAGTRLSVL.

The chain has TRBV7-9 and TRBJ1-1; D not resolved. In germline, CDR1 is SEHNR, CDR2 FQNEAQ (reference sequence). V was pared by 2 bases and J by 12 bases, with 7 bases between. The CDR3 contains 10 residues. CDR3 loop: CASSLYLPFF. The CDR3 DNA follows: TGTGCCAGCAGCTTATATTTGCCTTTCTTT.

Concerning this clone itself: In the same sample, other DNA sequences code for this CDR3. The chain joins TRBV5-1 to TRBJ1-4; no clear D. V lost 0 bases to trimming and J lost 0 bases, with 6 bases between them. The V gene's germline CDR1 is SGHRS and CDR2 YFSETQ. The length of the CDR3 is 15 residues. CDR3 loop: CASSLDGTTNEKLFF. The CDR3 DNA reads TGCGCCAGCAGCTTGGATGGAACAACTAATGAAAAACTGTTTTTT.

CDR3: CASSLDRARANYGYTF. CDR3 nucleotides: TGTGCCAGCAGCTTGGACAGGGCCCGGGCTAACTATGGCTACACCTTC. This chain joins TRBV7-8 and TRBJ1-2; 8 positions match TRBD1. The CDR3 spans 16 residues. Germline V gene lookup returns CDR1 SGHVS and CDR2 FQNEAQ. V was clipped by 3 bases and J by 0 bases; unmatched bases: 6. The entire variable domain, with the rest obtained from reference TRBV7-8 and TRBJ1-2, is as follows: GAGVSQSPRYKVAKRGQDVALRCDPISGHVSLFWYQQALGQGPEFLTYFQNEAQLDKSGLPSDRFFAERPEGSVSTLKIQRTQQEDSAVYLCASSLDRARANYGYTFGSGTRLTVV.

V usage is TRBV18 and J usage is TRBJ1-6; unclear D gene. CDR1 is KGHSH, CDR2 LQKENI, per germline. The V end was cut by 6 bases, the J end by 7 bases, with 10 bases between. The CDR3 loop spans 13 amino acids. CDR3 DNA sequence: TGTGCCAGCTCCACCGGAGTGAATTCACCCCTCCACTTT. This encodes CASSTGVNSPLHF.

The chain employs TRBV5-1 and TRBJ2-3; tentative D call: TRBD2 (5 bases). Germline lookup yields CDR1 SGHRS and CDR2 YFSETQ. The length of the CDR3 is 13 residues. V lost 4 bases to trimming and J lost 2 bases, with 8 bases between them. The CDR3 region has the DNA TGCGCCAGCAGCCCCGGGAACACAGATACGCAGTATTTT. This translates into CASSPGNTDTQYF.

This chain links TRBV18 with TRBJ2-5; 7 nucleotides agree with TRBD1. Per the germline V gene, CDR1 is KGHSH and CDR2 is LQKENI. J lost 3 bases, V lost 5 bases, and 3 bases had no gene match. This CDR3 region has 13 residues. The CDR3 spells CASSKGQKETQYF. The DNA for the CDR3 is TGTGCCAGCTCAAAGGGACAGAAAGAGACCCAGTACTTC.

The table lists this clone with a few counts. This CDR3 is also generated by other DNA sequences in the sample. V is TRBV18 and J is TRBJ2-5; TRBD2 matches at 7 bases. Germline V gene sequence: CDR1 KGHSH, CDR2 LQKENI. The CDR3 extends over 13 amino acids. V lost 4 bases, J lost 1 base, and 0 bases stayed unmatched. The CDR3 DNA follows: TGTGCCAGCTCACGGGGGGGCCAAGAGACCCAGTACTTC. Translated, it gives CASSRGGQETQYF. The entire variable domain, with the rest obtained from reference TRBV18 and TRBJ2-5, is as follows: NAGVMQNPRHLVRRRGQEARLRCSPMKGHSHVYWYRQLPEEGLKFMVYLQKENIIDESGMPKERFSAEFPKEGPSILRIQQVVRGDSAAYFCASSRGGQETQYFGPGTRLLVL.

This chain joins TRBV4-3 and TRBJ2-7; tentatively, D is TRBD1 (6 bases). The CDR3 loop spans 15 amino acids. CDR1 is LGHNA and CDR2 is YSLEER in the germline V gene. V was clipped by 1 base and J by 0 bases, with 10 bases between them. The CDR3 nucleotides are TGCGCCAGCAGCCAAGTCGCGACAGGCTCCTACGAGCAGTACTTC. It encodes CASSQVATGSYEQYF.

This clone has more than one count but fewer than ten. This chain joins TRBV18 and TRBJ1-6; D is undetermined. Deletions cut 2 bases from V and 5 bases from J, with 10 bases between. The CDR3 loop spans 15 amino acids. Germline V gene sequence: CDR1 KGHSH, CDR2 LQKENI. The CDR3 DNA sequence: TGTGCCAGCTCACCAAGTATCCGGGATAATTCACCCCTCCACTTT. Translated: CASSPSIRDNSPLHF. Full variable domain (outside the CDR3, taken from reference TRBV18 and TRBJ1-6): NAGVMQNPRHLVRRRGQEARLRCSPMKGHSHVYWYRQLPEEGLKFMVYLQKENIIDESGMPKERFSAEFPKEGPSILRIQQVVRGDSAAYFCASSPSIRDNSPLHFGNGTRLTVT.

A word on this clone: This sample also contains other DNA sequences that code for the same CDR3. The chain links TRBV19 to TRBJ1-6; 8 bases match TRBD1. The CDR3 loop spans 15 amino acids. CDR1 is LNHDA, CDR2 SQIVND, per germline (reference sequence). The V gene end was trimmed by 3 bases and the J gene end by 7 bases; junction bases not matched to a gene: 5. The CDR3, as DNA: TGTGCCAGTAGTATCGGGCAGGGGGCGAATTCACCCCTCCACTTT. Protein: CASSIGQGANSPLHF.

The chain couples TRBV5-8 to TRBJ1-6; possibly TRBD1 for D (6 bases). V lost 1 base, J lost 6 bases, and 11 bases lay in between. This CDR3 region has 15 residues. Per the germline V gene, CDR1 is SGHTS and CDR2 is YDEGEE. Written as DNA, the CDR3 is TGTGCCAGCAGCTTGTCAGGGGCTCTTAATTCACCCCTCCACTTT. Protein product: CASSLSGALNSPLHF. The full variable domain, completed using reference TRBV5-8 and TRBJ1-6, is EAGVTQSPTHLIKTRGQQATLRCSPISGHTSVYWYQQALGLGLQFLLWYDEGEERNRGNFPPRFSGRQFPNYSSELNVNALELEDSALYLCASSLSGALNSPLHFGNGTRLTVT.

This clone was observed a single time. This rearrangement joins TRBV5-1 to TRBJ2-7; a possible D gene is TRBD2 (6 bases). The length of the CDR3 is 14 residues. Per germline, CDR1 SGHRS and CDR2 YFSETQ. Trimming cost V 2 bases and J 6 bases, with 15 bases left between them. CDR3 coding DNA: TGCGCCAGCAGCTTAGAGCGGGTTGGACTCGAGCAGTACTTC. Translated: CASSLERVGLEQYF.

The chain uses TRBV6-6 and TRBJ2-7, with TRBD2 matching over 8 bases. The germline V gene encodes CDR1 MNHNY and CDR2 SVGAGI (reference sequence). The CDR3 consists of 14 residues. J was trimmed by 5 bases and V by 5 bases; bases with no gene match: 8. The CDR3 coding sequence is TGTGCCAGCAGTCCCGGGACTAGTCGAAACGAGCAGTACTTC. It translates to CASSPGTSRNEQYF.

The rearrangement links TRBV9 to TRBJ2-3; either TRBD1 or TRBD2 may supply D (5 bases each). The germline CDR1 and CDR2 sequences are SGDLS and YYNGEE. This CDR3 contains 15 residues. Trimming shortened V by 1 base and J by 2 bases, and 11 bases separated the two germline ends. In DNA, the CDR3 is TGTGCCAGCAGCGTATGGGGGATATCCACAGATACGCAGTATTTT. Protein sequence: CASSVWGISTDTQYF.

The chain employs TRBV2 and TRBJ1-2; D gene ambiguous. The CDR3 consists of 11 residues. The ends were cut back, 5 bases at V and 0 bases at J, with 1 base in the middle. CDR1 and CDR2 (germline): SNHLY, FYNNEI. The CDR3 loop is CASSSNYGYTF. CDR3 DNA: TGTGCCAGCAGTTCTAACTATGGCTACACCTTC.

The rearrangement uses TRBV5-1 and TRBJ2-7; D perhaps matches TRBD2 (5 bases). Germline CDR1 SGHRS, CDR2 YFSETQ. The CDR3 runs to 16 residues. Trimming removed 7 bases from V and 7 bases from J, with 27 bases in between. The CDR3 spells CASSHNSEPSGGEQYF. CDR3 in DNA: TGCGCCAGCTCACACAACTCTGAACCGTCCGGAGGTGAGCAGTACTTC.

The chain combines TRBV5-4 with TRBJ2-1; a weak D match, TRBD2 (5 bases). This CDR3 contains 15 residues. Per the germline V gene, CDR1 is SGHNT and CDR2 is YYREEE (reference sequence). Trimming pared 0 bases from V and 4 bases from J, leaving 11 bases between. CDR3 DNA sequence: TGTGCCAGCAGCTTGGCCTCTAGCCCTTACAATGAGCAGTTCTTC. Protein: CASSLASSPYNEQFF.

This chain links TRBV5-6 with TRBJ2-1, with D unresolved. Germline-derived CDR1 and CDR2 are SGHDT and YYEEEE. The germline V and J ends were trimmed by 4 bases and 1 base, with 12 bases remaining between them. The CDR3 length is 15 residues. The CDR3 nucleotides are TGTGCCAGCAGCCGAGATTCCCAATCCTACAATGAGCAGTTCTTC. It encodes CASSRDSQSYNEQFF.

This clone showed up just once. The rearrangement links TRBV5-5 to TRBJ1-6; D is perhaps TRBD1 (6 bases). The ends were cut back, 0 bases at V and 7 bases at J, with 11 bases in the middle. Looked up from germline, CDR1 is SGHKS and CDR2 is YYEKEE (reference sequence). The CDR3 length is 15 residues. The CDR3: CASSLGLGQNSPLHF. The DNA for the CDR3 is TGTGCCAGCAGCTTGGGGCTAGGACAGAATTCACCCCTCCACTTT.

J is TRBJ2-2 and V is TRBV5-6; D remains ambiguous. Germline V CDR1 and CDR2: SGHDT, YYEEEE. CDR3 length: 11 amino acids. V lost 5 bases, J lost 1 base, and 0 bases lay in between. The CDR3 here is CASRNTGELFF. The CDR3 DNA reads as TGTGCCAGCAGGAACACCGGGGAGCTGTTTTTT.

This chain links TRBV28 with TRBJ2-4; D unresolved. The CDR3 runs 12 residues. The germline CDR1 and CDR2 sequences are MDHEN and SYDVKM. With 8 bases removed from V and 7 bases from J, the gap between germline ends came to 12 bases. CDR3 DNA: TGTGCCAGCGGTGGGGTAGGGAACATTCAGTACTTC. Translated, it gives CASGGVGNIQYF. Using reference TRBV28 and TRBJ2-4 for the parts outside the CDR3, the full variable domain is DVKVTQSSRYLVKRTGEKVFLECVQDMDHENMFWYRQDPGLGLRLIYFSYDVKMKEKGDIPEGYSVSREKKERFSLILESASTNQTSMYLCASGGVGNIQYFGAGTRLSVL.

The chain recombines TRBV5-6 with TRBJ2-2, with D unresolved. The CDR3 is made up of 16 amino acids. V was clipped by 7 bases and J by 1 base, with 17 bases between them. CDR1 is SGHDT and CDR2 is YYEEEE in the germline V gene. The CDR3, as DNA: TGTGCCAGCTCGTACGTCGACCTGAAGAACACCGGGGAGCTGTTTTTT. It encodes CASSYVDLKNTGELFF.

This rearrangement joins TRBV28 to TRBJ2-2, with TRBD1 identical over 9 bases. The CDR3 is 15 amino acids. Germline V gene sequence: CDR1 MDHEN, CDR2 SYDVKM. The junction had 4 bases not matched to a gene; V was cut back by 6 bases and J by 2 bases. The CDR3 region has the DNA TGTGCCAGCAGACCGGGACAGGGAAACACCGGGGAGCTGTTTTTT. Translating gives CASRPGQGNTGELFF.

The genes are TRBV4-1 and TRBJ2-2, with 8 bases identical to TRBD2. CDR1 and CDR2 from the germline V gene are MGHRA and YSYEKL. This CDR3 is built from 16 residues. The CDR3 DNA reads TGCGCTTCTTTGAGCCGGGGGGGCGCCAGCACCGGGGAGCTGTTTTTT. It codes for CASLSRGGASTGELFF.

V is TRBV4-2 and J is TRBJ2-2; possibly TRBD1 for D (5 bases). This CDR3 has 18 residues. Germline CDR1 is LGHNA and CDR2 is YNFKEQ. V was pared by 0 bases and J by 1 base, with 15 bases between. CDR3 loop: CASSQDLGYQGNTGELFF. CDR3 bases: TGTGCCAGCAGCCAAGACTTGGGCTACCAGGGGAACACCGGGGAGCTGTTTTTT.